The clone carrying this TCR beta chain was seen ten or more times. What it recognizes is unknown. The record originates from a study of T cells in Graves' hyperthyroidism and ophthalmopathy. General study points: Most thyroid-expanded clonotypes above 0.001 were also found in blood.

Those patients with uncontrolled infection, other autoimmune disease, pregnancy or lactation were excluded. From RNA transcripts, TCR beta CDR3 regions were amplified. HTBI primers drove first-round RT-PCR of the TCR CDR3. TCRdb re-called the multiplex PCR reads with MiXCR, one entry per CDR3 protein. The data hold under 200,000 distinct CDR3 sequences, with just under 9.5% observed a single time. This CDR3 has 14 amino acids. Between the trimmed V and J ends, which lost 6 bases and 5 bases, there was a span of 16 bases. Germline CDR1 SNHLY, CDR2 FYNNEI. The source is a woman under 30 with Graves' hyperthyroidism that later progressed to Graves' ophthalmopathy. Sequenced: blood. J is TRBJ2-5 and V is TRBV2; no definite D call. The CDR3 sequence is CASRGTWGWETQYF. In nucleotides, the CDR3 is TGTGCCAGCAGGGGTACATGGGGTTGGGAGACCCAGTACTTC.